This T cell receptor (beta chain) was identified in a study of T cell repertoires in ileal Crohn's disease. Findings and limits, study-wide: Sorted CD8 T cells held more high-frequency clones than CD4. Clonal expansions were more frequent in active smokers than non-smokers at surgery.

Time point denoted: neoterminal ileum biopsy at postoperative endoscopy, about 6 months after surgery. Eligibility required adulthood, ileal or ileocolonic Crohn's disease and indicated ileocolonic resection. Germline V gene lookup returns CDR1 MNHEY and CDR2 SMNVEV (reference sequence). The V end lost 6 bases, the J end lost 3 bases, and 15 bases lay between the germline ends. The CDR3 loop spans 14 amino acids. Notes on this clone: The target antigen is unknown.

Clones were read by immunoSEQ multiplex PCR, and TCRdb kept only the in-frame ones, dropping some. This table holds fewer than 12,000 clones, 75% to 85% found once. Sequencing was carried out using ileal tissue. J is TRBJ2-7 and V is TRBV27; a weak D match, TRBD1 (6 bases). The clonotype was recovered from an adult with Crohn's disease. The CDR3 here is CASSSGQWVYEQYF. CDR3 nucleotide sequence: TGTGCCAGCAGCTCAGGACAGTGGGTCTACGAGCAGTACTTC.